This TCR beta chain was observed in a study of cytomegalovirus exposure and HLA in healthy donors. Study observations and caveats: Earlier findings revealed that most TCR beta V segments proved productive either about 90% or about 30% of the time. Further analysis was carried out later, and it showed several of the most significant clusters appearing linked to common viral pathogens.

This CDR3 has 13 residues. Germline CDR1 reads LNHNV; CDR2 reads YYDKDF (reference sequence). Trimming removed 3 bases at V and 4 bases at J, with 10 bases between. PCR was performed using 60 Vbeta and 13 Jbeta primers. TCRdb keeps only in-frame clones here, not all; method: immunoSEQ multiplex PCR. The table lists about 110,000 clones, about 80% of them singletons. Details on this clone: The antigen is unknown.

The chain joins TRBV15 to TRBJ2-7; possible D gene TRBD1, 6 bases. The specimen was PBMCs. This clonotype originated in a woman in her forties or fifties in good health and CMV-seropositive. CDR3 nucleotide sequence: TGTGCCACCAGCAGGGGGGCCGGGTACGAGCAGTACTTC. Its translation is CATSRGAGYEQYF.